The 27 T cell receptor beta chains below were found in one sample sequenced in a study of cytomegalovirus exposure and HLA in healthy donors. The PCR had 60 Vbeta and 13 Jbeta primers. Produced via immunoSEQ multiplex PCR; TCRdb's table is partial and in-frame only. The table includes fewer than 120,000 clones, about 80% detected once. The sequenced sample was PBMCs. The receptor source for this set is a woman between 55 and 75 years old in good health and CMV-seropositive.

CDR3 sequence reads: CASSYSGTGGFYGYTF. In DNA form, the CDR3 reads TGTGCCAGCAGTTACTCCGGGACAGGGGGATTCTATGGCTACACCTTC. The chain recombines TRBV6-5 with TRBJ1-2; 11 nucleotides line up with TRBD1. Germline CDR1 is MNHEY and CDR2 is SVGAGI. J lost 4 bases, V lost 0 bases, and 4 bases had no gene match. The CDR3 loop spans 16 amino acids.

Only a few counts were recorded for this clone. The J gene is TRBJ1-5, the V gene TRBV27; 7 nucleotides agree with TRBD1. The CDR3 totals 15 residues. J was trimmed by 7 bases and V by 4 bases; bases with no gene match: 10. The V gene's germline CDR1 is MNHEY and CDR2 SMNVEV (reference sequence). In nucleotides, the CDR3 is TGTGCCAGCAGTTCCTTGACAGGGACAAGCCAGCCCCAGCATTTT. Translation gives CASSSLTGTSQPQHF.

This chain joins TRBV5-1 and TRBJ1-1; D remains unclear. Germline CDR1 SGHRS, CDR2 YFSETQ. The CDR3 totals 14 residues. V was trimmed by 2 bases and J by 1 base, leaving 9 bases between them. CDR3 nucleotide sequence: TGCGCCAGCAGCTTCGATCAGGAGAACACTGAAGCTTTCTTT. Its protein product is CASSFDQENTEAFF.

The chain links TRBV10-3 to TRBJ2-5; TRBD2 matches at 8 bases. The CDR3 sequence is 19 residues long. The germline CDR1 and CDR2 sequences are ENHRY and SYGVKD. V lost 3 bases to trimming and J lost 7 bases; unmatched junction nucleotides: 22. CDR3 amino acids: CAISDPEADSGGARRTQYF. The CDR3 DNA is TGTGCCATCAGTGACCCCGAGGCCGACTCGGGGGGGGCGAGGAGGACCCAGTACTTC.

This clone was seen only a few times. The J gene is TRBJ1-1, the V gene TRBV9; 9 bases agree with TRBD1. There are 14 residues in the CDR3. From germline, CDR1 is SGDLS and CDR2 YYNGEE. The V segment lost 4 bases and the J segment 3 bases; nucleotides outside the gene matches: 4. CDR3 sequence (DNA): TGTGCCAGCAGCCTGGGACAGGGATACACTGAAGCTTTCTTT. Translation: CASSLGQGYTEAFF.

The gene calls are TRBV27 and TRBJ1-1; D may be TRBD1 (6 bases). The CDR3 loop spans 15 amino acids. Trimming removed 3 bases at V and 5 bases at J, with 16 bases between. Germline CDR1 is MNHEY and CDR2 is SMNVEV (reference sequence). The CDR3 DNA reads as TGTGCCAGCAGTTTGATTGGTCGAGGGGGAACTGAAGCTTTCTTT. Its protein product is CASSLIGRGGTEAFF.

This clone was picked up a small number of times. CDR3 DNA sequence: TGTGCCAGCAGCTTGGGACAGATCCATGGCTACACCTTC. Its protein product is CASSLGQIHGYTF. The gene calls are TRBV5-8 and TRBJ1-2; D might be TRBD1 (5 bases). CDR3 length: 13 residues. V gave up 0 bases and J gave up 6 bases, with 9 bases separating them. The germline CDR1 and CDR2 sequences are SGHTS and YDEGEE.

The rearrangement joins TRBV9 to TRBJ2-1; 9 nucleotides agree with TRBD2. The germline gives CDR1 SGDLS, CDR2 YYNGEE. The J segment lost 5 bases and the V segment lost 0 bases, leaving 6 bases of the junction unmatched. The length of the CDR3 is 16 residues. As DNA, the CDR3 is TGTGCCAGCAGCGTAGGGGCTAGCGGGAAAAACAATGAGCAGTTCTTC. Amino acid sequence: CASSVGASGKNNEQFF.

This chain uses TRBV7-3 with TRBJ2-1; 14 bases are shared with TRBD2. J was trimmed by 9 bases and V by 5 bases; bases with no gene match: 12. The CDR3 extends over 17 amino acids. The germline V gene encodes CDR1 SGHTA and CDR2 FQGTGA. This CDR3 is CASSRDQTSGRAGEQFF. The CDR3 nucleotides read TGTGCCAGCAGCCGTGATCAGACTAGCGGGAGGGCCGGTGAGCAGTTCTTC.

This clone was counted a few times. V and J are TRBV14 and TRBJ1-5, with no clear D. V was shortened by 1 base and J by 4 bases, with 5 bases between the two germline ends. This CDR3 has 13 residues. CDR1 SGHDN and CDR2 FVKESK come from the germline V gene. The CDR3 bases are TGTGCCAGCAGCCAAGGGCCTAATCAGCCCCAGCATTTT. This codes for CASSQGPNQPQHF.

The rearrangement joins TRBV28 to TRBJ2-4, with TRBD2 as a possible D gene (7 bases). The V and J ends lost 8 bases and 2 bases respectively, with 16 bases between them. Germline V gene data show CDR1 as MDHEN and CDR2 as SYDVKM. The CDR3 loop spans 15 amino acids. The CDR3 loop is CASRTGGGSKNIQYF. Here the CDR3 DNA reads TGTGCCAGCCGGACGGGGGGCGGGTCCAAAAACATTCAGTACTTC.

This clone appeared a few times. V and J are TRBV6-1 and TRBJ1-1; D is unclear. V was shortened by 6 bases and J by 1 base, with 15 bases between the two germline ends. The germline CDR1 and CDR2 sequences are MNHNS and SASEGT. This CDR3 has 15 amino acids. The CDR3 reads CASSDRVGGNTEAFF. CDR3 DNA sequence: TGTGCCAGCAGCGACCGTGTTGGAGGGAACACTGAAGCTTTCTTT.

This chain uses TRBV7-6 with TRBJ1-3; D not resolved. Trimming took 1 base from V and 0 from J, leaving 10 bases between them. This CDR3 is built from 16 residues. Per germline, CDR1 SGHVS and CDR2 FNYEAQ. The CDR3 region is CASSLERKSSGNTIYF. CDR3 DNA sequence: TGTGCCAGCAGCTTAGAGAGGAAGAGCTCTGGAAACACCATATATTTT.

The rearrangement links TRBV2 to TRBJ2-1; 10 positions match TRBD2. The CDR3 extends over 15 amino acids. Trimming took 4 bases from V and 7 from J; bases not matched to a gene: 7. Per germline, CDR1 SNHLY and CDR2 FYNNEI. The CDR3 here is CASSASGRGSNEQFF. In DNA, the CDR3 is TGTGCCAGCAGTGCTAGCGGGAGAGGGTCGAATGAGCAGTTCTTC.

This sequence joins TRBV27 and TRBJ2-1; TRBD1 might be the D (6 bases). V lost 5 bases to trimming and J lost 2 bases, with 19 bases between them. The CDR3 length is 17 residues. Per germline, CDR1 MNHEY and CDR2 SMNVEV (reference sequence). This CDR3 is CASSLINRVWAYNEQFF. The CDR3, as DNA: TGTGCCAGCAGTCTGATAAACAGGGTTTGGGCCTACAATGAGCAGTTCTTC.

Here the CDR3 DNA reads TGCGCCAGCAGCTCAACAGGACTAGCGGGAGATGAGCAGTTCTTC. Protein: CASSSTGLAGDEQFF. The chain carries TRBV5-1 and TRBJ2-1, with 13 positions matching TRBD2. This CDR3 is 15 amino acids long. CDR1 is SGHRS and CDR2 is YFSETQ in the germline V gene. J gave up 8 bases and V 3 bases, and 5 bases lay outside the gene matches.

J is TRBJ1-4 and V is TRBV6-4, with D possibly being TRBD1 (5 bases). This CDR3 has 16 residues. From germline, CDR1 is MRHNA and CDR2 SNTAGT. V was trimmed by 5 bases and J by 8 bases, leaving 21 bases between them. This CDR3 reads CASSLGEEGNLEKLFF. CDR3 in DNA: TGTGCCAGCAGTCTGGGCGAGGAGGGGAATTTAGAAAAACTGTTTTTT.

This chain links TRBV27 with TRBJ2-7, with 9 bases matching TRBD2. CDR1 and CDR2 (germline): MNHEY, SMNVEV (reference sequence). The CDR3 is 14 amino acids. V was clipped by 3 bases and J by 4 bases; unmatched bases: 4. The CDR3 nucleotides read TGTGCCAGCAGTTTGCGGGAGGGCAGGTACGAGCAGTACTTC. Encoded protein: CASSLREGRYEQYF.

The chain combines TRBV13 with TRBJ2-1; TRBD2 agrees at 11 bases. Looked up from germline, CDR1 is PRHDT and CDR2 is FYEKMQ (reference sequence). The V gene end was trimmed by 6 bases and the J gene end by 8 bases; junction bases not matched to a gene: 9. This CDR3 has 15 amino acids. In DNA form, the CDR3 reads TGTGCCAGCAGTCCAGGGACTAGCGGTATCGATGAGCAGTTCTTC. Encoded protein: CASSPGTSGIDEQFF.

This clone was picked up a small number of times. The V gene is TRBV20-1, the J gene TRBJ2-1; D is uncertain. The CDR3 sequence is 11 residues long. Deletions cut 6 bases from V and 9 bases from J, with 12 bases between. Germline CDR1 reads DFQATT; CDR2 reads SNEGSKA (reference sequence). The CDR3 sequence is CSAQRVLEQFF. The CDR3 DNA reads TGCAGTGCCCAACGAGTTCTTGAGCAGTTCTTC.

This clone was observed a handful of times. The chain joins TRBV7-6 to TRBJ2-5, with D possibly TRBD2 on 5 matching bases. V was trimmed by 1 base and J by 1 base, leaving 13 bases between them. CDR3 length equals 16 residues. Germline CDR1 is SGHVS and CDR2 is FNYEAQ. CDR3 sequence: CASSLGHSGSQETQYF. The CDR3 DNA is TGTGCCAGCAGCTTAGGTCACAGTGGGAGCCAAGAGACCCAGTACTTC.

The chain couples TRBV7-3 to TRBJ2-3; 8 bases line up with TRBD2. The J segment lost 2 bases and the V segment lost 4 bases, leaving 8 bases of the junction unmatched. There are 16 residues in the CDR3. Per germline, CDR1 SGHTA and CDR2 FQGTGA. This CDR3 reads CASSSGLAGSTDTQYF. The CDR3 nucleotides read TGTGCCAGCAGCTCCGGACTAGCCGGATCCACAGATACGCAGTATTTT.

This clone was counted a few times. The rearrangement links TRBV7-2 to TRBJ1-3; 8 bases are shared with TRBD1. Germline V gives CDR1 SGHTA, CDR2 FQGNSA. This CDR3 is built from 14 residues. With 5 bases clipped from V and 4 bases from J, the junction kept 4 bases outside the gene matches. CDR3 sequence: CASSMDRVGNTIYF. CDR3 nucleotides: TGTGCCAGCAGCATGGACAGGGTCGGAAACACCATATATTTT.

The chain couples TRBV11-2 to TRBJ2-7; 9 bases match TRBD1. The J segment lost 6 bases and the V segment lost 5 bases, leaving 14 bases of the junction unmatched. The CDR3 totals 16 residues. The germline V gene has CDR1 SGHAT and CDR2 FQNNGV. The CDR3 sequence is CASSLLAGQGVSEQYF. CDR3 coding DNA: TGTGCCAGCAGCCTCTTGGCGGGACAGGGAGTGTCCGAGCAGTACTTC.

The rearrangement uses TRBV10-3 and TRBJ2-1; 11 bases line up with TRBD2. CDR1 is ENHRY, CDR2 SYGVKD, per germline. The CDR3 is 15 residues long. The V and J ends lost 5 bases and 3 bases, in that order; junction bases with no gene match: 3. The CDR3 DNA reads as TGTGCCATCAGTACCCTAGCGGGAGGCTACAATGAGCAGTTCTTC. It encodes CAISTLAGGYNEQFF.

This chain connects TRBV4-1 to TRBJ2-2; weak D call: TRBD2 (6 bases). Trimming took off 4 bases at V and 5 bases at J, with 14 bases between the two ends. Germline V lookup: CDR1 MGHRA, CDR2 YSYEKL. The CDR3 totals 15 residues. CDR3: CASSPLAGITGELFF. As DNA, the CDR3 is TGCGCCAGCAGCCCCCTCGCGGGAATAACCGGGGAGCTGTTTTTT.

CDR3 nucleotide sequence: TGCGCCAGCAGCACGGTAGGGGGCGCGAGTGAAAAACTGTTTTTT. Translating it yields CASSTVGGASEKLFF. This chain links TRBV5-1 with TRBJ1-4; TRBD1 matches 7 bases. From germline, CDR1 is SGHRS and CDR2 YFSETQ. The CDR3 is made up of 15 amino acids. V lost 4 bases to trimming and J lost 7 bases; unmatched junction nucleotides: 10.